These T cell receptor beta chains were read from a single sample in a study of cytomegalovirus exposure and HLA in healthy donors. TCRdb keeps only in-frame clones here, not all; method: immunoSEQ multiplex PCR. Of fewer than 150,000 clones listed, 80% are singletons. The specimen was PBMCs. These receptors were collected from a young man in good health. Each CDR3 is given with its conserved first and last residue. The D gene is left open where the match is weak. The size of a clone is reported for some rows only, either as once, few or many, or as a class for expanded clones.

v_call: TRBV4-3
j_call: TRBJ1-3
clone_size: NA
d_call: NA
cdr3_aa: CASSQSPRGNSGNTIYF
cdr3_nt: TGCGCCAGCAGCCAATCCCCCAGGGGCAACTCTGGAAACACCATATATTTT

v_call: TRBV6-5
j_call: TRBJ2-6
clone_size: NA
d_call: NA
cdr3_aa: CASSRYSGANVLTF
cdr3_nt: TGTGCCAGCAGTCGCTACTCTGGGGCCAACGTCCTGACTTTC

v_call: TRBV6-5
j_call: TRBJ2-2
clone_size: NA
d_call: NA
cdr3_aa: CASSRTNTGELFF
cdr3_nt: TGTGCCAGCAGTCGTACAAACACCGGGGAGCTGTTTTTT

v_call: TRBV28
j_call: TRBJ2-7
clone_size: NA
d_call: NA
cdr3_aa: CASSLRSPGVEYF
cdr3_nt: TGTGCCAGCAGTTTGAGGTCCCCAGGGGTAGAGTACTTC

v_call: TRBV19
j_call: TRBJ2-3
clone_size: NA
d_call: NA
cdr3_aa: CASSPVVTDTQYF
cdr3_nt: TGTGCCAGTAGCCCGGTCGTCACGGATACGCAGTATTTT

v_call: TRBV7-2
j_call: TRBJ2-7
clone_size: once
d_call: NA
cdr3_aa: CASSSSGIPYEQYF
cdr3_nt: TGTGCCAGCAGCAGTAGCGGAATACCCTACGAGCAGTACTTC

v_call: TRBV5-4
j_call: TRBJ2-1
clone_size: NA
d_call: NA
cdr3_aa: CASSLGGVRGNEQFF
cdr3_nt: TGTGCCAGCAGCTTGGGGGGCGTCAGAGGCAATGAGCAGTTCTTC

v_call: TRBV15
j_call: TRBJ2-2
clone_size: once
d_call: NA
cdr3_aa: CATSFFKGANTGELFF
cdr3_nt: TGTGCCACCAGTTTTTTTAAGGGAGCGAACACCGGGGAGCTGTTTTTT

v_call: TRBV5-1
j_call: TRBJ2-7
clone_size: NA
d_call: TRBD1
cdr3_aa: CASSRDQGVDEQYF
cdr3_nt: TGCGCCAGCAGCCGGGACCAGGGGGTCGACGAGCAGTACTTC

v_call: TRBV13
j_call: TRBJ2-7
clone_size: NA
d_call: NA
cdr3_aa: CASSLATSMKEQYF
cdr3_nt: TGTGCCAGCAGCCTAGCGACATCAATGAAGGAGCAGTACTTC

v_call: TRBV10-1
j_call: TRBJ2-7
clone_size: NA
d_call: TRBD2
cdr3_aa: CASSDSSGTFSYEQYF
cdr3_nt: TGCGCCAGCAGTGATTCTAGCGGGACCTTCTCCTACGAGCAGTACTTC

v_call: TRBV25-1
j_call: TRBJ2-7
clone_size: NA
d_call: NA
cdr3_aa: CASSRQHYEQYF
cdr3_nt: TGTGCCAGCAGTAGACAGCACTACGAGCAGTACTTC

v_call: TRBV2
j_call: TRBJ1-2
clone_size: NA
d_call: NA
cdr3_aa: CASSVGNTNYGYTF
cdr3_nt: TGTGCCAGCAGCGTCGGGAATACTAACTATGGCTACACCTTC

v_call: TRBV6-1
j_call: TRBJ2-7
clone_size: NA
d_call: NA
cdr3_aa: CATHTTGSSYEQYF
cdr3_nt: TGTGCCACCCACACTACAGGGAGCTCCTACGAGCAGTACTTC

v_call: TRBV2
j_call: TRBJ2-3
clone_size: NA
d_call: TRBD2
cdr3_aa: CASKNQAGGRTDTQYF
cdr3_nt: TGTGCCAGCAAGAATCAAGCGGGAGGTCGGACAGATACGCAGTATTTT

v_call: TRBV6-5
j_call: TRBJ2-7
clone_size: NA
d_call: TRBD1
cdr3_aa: CASSLRTGGRGEQYF
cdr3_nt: TGTGCCAGCAGCCTCCGGACAGGGGGCCGGGGCGAGCAGTACTTC

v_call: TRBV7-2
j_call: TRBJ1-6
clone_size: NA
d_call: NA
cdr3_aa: CASSSNSPLHF
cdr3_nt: TGTGCCAGCAGCTCAAATTCACCCCTCCACTTT

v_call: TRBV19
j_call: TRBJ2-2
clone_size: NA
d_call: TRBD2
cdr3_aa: CASSIGLADTGELFF
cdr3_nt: TGTGCCAGTAGTATAGGACTAGCGGACACCGGGGAGCTGTTTTTT